The 27 T cell receptor beta chains below come from one sample, sequenced in a study of blood T cells in healthy people across ages. The second PCR ran about 6 to 12 cycles with a sample-barcoded 5' primer and J-beta primers. TCRdb fed the 5' RACE reads into MiXCR, producing one record per CDR3 protein. Of 550,000 to 600,000 distinct CDR3 sequences in the sample, roughly 29% were seen once. Material: blood. These receptors were collected from a woman in her sixties or seventies in good health.

This clonotype was observed a few times. The rearrangement links TRBV21-1 to TRBJ1-2; the table's D call, TRBD1, was not checked against the DNA. TRBV21-1 is recorded as a pseudogene. CDR3 length: 16 amino acids. DNA for the CDR3: TGTGTCAGCAGCAAAGCAAGGGTCGCTCCCCACTATGGCTACACCTTC. This encodes CVSSKARVAPHYGYTF.

The rearrangement joins TRBV20-1 to TRBJ1-2; D not certain. The CDR3 has 14 residues. Germline V gene lookup returns CDR1 DFQATT and CDR2 SNEGSKA (reference sequence). V lost 0 bases to trimming and J lost 0 bases, with 8 bases between them. The CDR3 DNA reads as TGCAGTGCTAGAGATAGTTTGCCTAACTATGGCTACACCTTC. Translation: CSARDSLPNYGYTF.

V gene TRBV7-9 combines with J gene TRBJ1-5, with TRBD1 as a possible D gene (5 bases). V was shortened by 5 bases and J by 3 bases, with 11 bases between the two germline ends. CDR1 is SEHNR and CDR2 is FQNEAQ in the germline V gene (reference sequence). There are 14 residues in the CDR3. Here the CDR3 reads CASSPGANNQPQHF. The CDR3 region has the DNA TGTGCCAGCAGCCCTGGGGCCAACAATCAGCCCCAGCATTTT.

This clonotype has just a few counts. The chain is built from TRBV5-1 and TRBJ2-5; 8 bases are a match to TRBD1. The CDR3 covers 15 residues. Per germline, CDR1 SGHRS and CDR2 YFSETQ. The J segment lost 0 bases and the V segment lost 4 bases, leaving 5 bases of the junction unmatched. The CDR3 protein is CASSPSDRDQETQYF. Written as DNA, the CDR3 is TGCGCCAGCAGCCCGTCGGACAGGGACCAAGAGACCCAGTACTTC.

This clonotype appeared a few times. The V and J genes are TRBV29-1 and TRBJ2-5; 8 nucleotides line up with TRBD2. The V and J ends lost 7 bases and 9 bases, in that order; junction bases with no gene match: 13. The germline CDR1 and CDR2 sequences are SQVTM and ANQGSEA. There are 13 residues in the CDR3. Here the CDR3 reads CSALAGGEEAQYF. The CDR3 region has the DNA TGCAGCGCTCTAGCGGGTGGCGAGGAGGCCCAGTACTTC.

V is TRBV4-2 and J is TRBJ1-2; no definite D call. CDR1 and CDR2 from the germline V gene are LGHNA and YNFKEQ. Between the trimmed V and J ends, which lost 0 bases and 4 bases, there was a span of 15 bases. The length of the CDR3 is 16 residues. CDR3 nucleotide sequence: TGTGCCAGCAGCCAAGAATCGGGCAGAGGTTCCTATGGCTACACCTTC. Its translation is CASSQESGRGSYGYTF.

The sample holds a few counts of this clonotype. The genes are TRBV6-2 or TRBV6-3 and TRBJ1-4, with TRBD1 as a possible D gene (5 bases). The CDR3 runs to 12 residues. Trimming removed 6 bases at V and 10 bases at J, with 12 bases between. Germline CDR1 MNHEY, CDR2 SVGEGT. As DNA, the CDR3 is TGTGCCAGCAGCTCCCTGGGGGGAAAACTGTTTTTT. Its translation: CASSSLGGKLFF.

The rearrangement joins TRBV18 to TRBJ1-1; D gene ambiguous. CDR3 length: 15 residues. The V end lost 3 bases, the J end lost 1 base, and 12 bases lay between the germline ends. From germline, CDR1 is KGHSH and CDR2 LQKENI. The CDR3 sequence is CASSPQAQENTEAFF. The CDR3 DNA sequence: TGTGCCAGCTCACCCCAGGCGCAGGAGAACACTGAAGCTTTCTTT.

This clonotype came up many times. CDR3 sequence reads: CASSYLGLAGYEQYF. The CDR3 bases are TGTGCCAGCAGTTACTTAGGCCTGGCCGGCTACGAGCAGTACTTC. The J gene is TRBJ2-7, the V gene TRBV6-5; D gene uncertain. The V end was cut by 1 base, the J end by 3 bases, with 13 bases between. CDR3 size: 15 residues. Germline CDR1 is MNHEY and CDR2 is SVGAGI.

This clonotype was counted many times. The CDR3 DNA reads TGCAGTGCTCCAGAGGGGGGGACCTACGAGCAGTACTTC. Translating it yields CSAPEGGTYEQYF. The chain couples TRBV20-1 to TRBJ2-7; tentatively, D is TRBD2 (7 bases). V was pared by 5 bases and J by 2 bases, with 13 bases between. The CDR3 is made up of 13 amino acids. Per the germline V gene, CDR1 is DFQATT and CDR2 is SNEGSKA (reference sequence).

The chain carries TRBV29-1 and TRBJ2-1; D is possibly TRBD2 (6 bases). Per germline, CDR1 SQVTM and CDR2 ANQGSEA. There are 14 residues in the CDR3. Trimming removed 2 bases from V and 6 bases from J, with 14 bases in between. The CDR3 region is CSVEIGTDRNEQFF. For the CDR3, the DNA is TGCAGCGTTGAAATAGGGACTGACCGCAATGAGCAGTTCTTC.

The chain links TRBV28 to TRBJ2-5, with D tentatively TRBD2 (6 bases). CDR1 MDHEN and CDR2 SYDVKM come from the germline V gene. Trimming removed 5 bases from V and 0 bases from J, with 19 bases in between. This CDR3 spans 17 amino acids. The CDR3 sequence is CASSPYFSGPHQETQYF. CDR3 coding DNA: TGTGCCAGCAGTCCATACTTTAGCGGACCACACCAAGAGACCCAGTACTTC. The full variable domain, its missing parts supplied by reference TRBV28 and TRBJ2-5, is DVKVTQSSRYLVKRTGEKVFLECVQDMDHENMFWYRQDPGLGLRLIYFSYDVKMKEKGDIPEGYSVSREKKERFSLILESASTNQTSMYLCASSPYFSGPHQETQYFGPGTRLLVL.

This clonotype was found a few times. The rearrangement joins TRBV10-3 to TRBJ2-1; D possibly corresponds to TRBD2 (5 bases). V was shortened by 4 bases and J by 10 bases, with 8 bases between the two germline ends. The CDR3 extends over 11 amino acids. Per the germline V gene, CDR1 is ENHRY and CDR2 is SYGVKD. The CDR3 reads CAISGTGEQFF. For the CDR3, the DNA is TGTGCCATCAGTGGGACGGGAGAGCAGTTCTTC.

The DNA of the CDR3 is TGCAGTGCTAGTAGTCACCAGGGGGCCTCGGGAAAACTGTTTTTT. Its protein product is CSASSHQGASGKLFF. The chain employs TRBV20-1 and TRBJ1-4; TRBD1 aligns across 8 bases. Germline loops: CDR1 DFQATT, CDR2 SNEGSKA (reference sequence). The ends lost 3 bases at V and 10 bases at J; junction bases unmatched: 13. The CDR3 is made up of 15 amino acids.

This clonotype has more than one count but fewer than ten. The CDR3 DNA reads as TGTGCCAGCAGCCTAGGACAGGCGGCTAATGAAAAACTGTTTTTT. As protein: CASSLGQAANEKLFF. This sequence joins TRBV7-9 and TRBJ1-4, with TRBD1 matching over 7 bases. Germline assignment: CDR1 SEHNR and CDR2 FQNEAQ (reference sequence). Trimming took 5 bases from V and 3 from J; bases not matched to a gene: 6. This CDR3 is 15 amino acids long. The variable domain in full, completed from reference TRBV7-9 and TRBJ1-4, reads DTGVSQNPRHKITKRGQNVTFRCDPISEHNRLYWYRQTLGQGPEFLTYFQNEAQLEKSRLLSDRFSAERPKGSFSTLEIQRTEQGDSAMYLCASSLGQAANEKLFFGSGTQLSVL.

V and J are TRBV7-2 and TRBJ1-4, with D maybe TRBD1 (6 bases). Germline V gene sequence: CDR1 SGHTA, CDR2 FQGNSA. This CDR3 has 13 amino acids. Trimming shortened V by 7 bases and J by 5 bases, and 11 bases separated the two germline ends. The CDR3 region has the DNA TGTGCCAGCAACCGCGGACAGAATGAAAAACTGTTTTTT. Protein product: CASNRGQNEKLFF.

V usage is TRBV7-2 and J usage is TRBJ1-6; no clear D. The CDR3 has 17 amino acids. Trimming removed 5 bases at V and 6 bases at J, with 20 bases between. Germline CDR1 SGHTA, CDR2 FQGNSA. This chain's CDR3 is CASSPNRGTLGNSPLHF. The CDR3 nucleotides are TGTGCCAGCAGCCCGAATCGGGGTACATTGGGTAATTCACCCCTCCACTTT.

The J gene is TRBJ2-5, the V gene TRBV20-1, with D tentatively TRBD2 (6 bases). Germline assignment: CDR1 DFQATT and CDR2 SNEGSKA (reference sequence). The CDR3 is 15 amino acids. Trimming took 2 bases from V and 2 from J, leaving 15 bases between them. CDR3 sequence (DNA): TGCAGTGCTAGATTATCCGGGACTTATCAAGAGACCCAGTACTTC. The encoded protein is CSARLSGTYQETQYF.

The chain carries TRBV3-1 and TRBJ2-7, with a tentative D call TRBD1 (5 bases). The V end was cut by 1 base, the J end by 5 bases, with 15 bases between. This CDR3 contains 15 residues. Germline V gene data show CDR1 as LGHDT and CDR2 as YNNKEL (reference sequence). CDR3 bases: TGTGCCAGCAGCCAAGTAGGTAGTCAGGGCCACGAGCAGTACTTC. It codes for CASSQVGSQGHEQYF.

This rearrangement joins TRBV7-8 to TRBJ2-7; 10 bases line up with TRBD1. J was trimmed by 3 bases and V by 2 bases; bases with no gene match: 4. The CDR3 is 15 amino acids. CDR1 and CDR2 (germline): SGHVS, FQNEAQ. DNA of the CDR3: TGTGCCAGCAGCTTAAGGGACAGGGGAAACTACGAGCAGTACTTC. Amino acid sequence: CASSLRDRGNYEQYF.

About this clonotype: One junction end does not reproduce the germline sequence, and a read error may be involved. This sequence joins TRBV29-1 and TRBJ1-1; 8 bases are shared with TRBD1. Germline CDR1 SQVTM, CDR2 ANQGSEA. The CDR3 length is 12 residues. The chain's CDR3 is CSVGQGNTEAFF. DNA of the CDR3: TGTAGCGTTGGACAGGGGAACACTGAAGCTTTCTTT. Filled out from reference TRBV29-1 and TRBJ1-1, the complete variable domain reads SAVISQKPSRDICQRGTSLTIQCQVDSQVTMMFWYRQQPGQSLTLIATANQGSEATYESGFVIDKFPISRPNLTFSTLTVSNMSPEDSSIYLCSVGQGNTEAFFGQGTRLTVV.

This clonotype was seen ten or more times. A much larger clone lies one base from this, so it may be a read error. V and J are TRBV20-1 and TRBJ2-5, with 7 positions matching TRBD1. The CDR3 has 14 residues. Germline V gene sequence: CDR1 DFQATT, CDR2 SNEGSKA (reference sequence). The CDR3 sequence: CSARGGQTKGTQCF. The CDR3 bases are TGCAGTGCTAGAGGGGGACAGACTAAGGGGACCCAGTGCTTC.

The chain recombines TRBV20-1 with TRBJ2-1; D uncertain. The DNA end favors TRBJ2-7, so the J call may be wrong. Germline values: CDR1 DFQATT, CDR2 SNEGSKA (reference sequence). CDR3 length: 13 amino acids. CDR3 residues: CSALMVSSYEQYF. The CDR3, as DNA: TGCAGTGCTTTAATGGTGAGCTCCTACGAGCAGTACTTC.

Remarks on this clonotype: One end of the junction does not line up with germline, which may come from a read error. The V call is TRBV5-1, the J call TRBJ2-7; D is uncertain. CDR3 length: 14 amino acids. Germline assignment: CDR1 SGHRS and CDR2 YFSETQ. CDR3 loop: CASSLAARTYEQYF. The CDR3 DNA reads as TGCGCCAGCAGCCTGGCCGCTCGCACCTACGAGCAATACTTC. Together with reference TRBV5-1 and TRBJ2-7, the CDR3 gives the full variable domain: KAGVTQTPRYLIKTRGQQVTLSCSPISGHRSVSWYQQTPGQGLQFLFEYFSETQRNKGNFPGRFSGRQFSNSRSEMNVSTLELGDSALYLCASSLAARTYEQYFGPGTRLTVT.

The J gene is TRBJ1-2, the V gene TRBV29-1, with 9 bases lining up with TRBD1. The CDR3 consists of 15 residues. Germline assignment: CDR1 SQVTM and CDR2 ANQGSEA. J lost 0 bases, V lost 5 bases, and 7 bases had no gene match. CDR3 in DNA: TGCAGCGTTTTAATCCGACAGGGGGCTAACTATGGCTACACCTTC. This codes for CSVLIRQGANYGYTF.

The V and J genes are TRBV7-2 and TRBJ1-2, with a tentative D call TRBD1 (6 bases). CDR1 is SGHTA and CDR2 is FQGNSA in the germline V gene. There are 13 residues in the CDR3. V lost 3 bases and J 7 bases, leaving 12 bases between the germline ends. This chain's CDR3 is CASSFGEGGGYTF. The CDR3 DNA sequence: TGTGCCAGCAGCTTTGGCGAAGGGGGTGGCTACACCTTC.

This clonotype was seen only a few times. This chain links TRBV4-3 with TRBJ2-5; D may be TRBD1 (5 bases). V was trimmed by 0 bases and J by 1 base, leaving 15 bases between them. Germline V gene lookup returns CDR1 LGHNA and CDR2 YSLEER. This CDR3 is 17 amino acids long. The CDR3 loop is CASSQDGFGQGQETQYF. The DNA of the CDR3 is TGCGCCAGCAGCCAAGATGGGTTCGGGCAGGGCCAAGAGACCCAGTACTTC.